The source of this T cell receptor beta chain is a study of T cell changes during pregnancy in multiple sclerosis. Repertoires were generated with immunoSEQ multiplex PCR, while TCRdb's copy carries only in-frame clones and drops some. The sample has approximately 60,000 clones, roughly 92% seen once. The TCR was taken from a female donor with multiple sclerosis, enrolled in a pregnancy study. The source was CD8+ T cells from peripheral blood mononuclear cells, collected in the second trimester of pregnancy.

CDR3 coding DNA: TGTGCCTCGTCCCAGGGGGCAGGTAGAGCCGGGGAGCTGTTTTTT. This gives the protein CASSQGAGRAGELFF. V is TRBV19 and J is TRBJ2-2, with TRBD1 identical over 8 bases. Germline CDR1 is LNHDA and CDR2 is SQIVND (reference sequence). CDR3 length equals 15 residues. J was trimmed by 6 bases and V by 11 bases; bases with no gene match: 14.